This T cell receptor beta chain was recorded in a study of blood T cell repertoires in COVID-19. At the level of the study: PBMCs, B-cell-depleted T cells, or T cells provided the cDNA or gDNA that made up the material.

Methods used by the authors: From reference gene primer amplification, estimates of nucleated cell counts were derived. Method: immunoSEQ multiplex PCR; TCRdb's copy keeps in-frame clones and lacks some. V and J calls plus clone size are reproduced from that table; the DNA served to infer D and trimming. Here the sample spans approximately 190,000 clones, roughly 85% being singletons. The sequenced sample consisted of peripheral blood. The sequence was obtained from a man aged 55 to 70 with active or convalescent COVID-19.

CDR3 nucleotides: TGTGCCATCAGCGCGACAGTAAGTGGAAACACCATATATTTT. Residues: CAISATVSGNTIYF. The V and J genes are TRBV10-3 and TRBJ1-3, with D possibly TRBD1 on 5 matching bases. This CDR3 is 14 amino acids long. Germline V gene lookup returns CDR1 ENHRY and CDR2 SYGVKD. V lost 6 bases, J lost 3 bases, and 12 bases lay in between.